This passage covers 7 T cell receptor beta chains from one sample sequenced in a study of cytomegalovirus exposure and HLA in healthy donors. With 60 Vbeta and 13 Jbeta primers, the PCR was carried out. The repertoire was sequenced with immunoSEQ multiplex PCR; TCRdb's copy has only in-frame clones and lacks some. Of 150,000 to 200,000 clones listed, roughly three quarters are singletons. The source material was PBMCs. All receptors derive from a woman in her forties or fifties in good health and CMV-seronegative.

Only a few counts were recorded for this clone. V usage is TRBV25-1 and J usage is TRBJ1-2; D is undetermined. V dropped 6 bases and J dropped 7 bases, with 18 bases sitting between them. The germline V gene has CDR1 MGHDK and CDR2 SYGVNS. The CDR3 is 14 residues long. The CDR3 here is CASSPGRRSGGYTF. In DNA, the CDR3 is TGTGCCAGCAGCCCTGGAAGGCGCAGCGGTGGCTACACCTTC.

CDR3 protein: CASSKGGADSPLHF. As DNA, the CDR3 is TGTGCCAGCAGCAAAGGGGGCGCGGATTCACCCCTCCACTTT. The rearrangement uses TRBV11-2 and TRBJ1-6; TRBD1 agrees at 7 bases. Trimming at V came to 5 bases and at J to 8 bases, leaving 6 bases not matched to a gene. The CDR3 is made up of 14 amino acids. CDR1 and CDR2 (germline): SGHAT, FQNNGV.

The V and J genes are TRBV30 and TRBJ2-2; a weak D match, TRBD1 (6 bases). The V end lost 3 bases, the J end lost 4 bases, and 9 bases lay between the germline ends. Germline V gives CDR1 GTSNPN, CDR2 SVGIG (reference sequence). The CDR3 covers 13 residues. In nucleotides, the CDR3 is TGTGCCTGGAGGGACAGAGGCACCGGGGAGCTGTTTTTT. This encodes CAWRDRGTGELFF.

V is TRBV4-1 and J is TRBJ2-7; 7 bases are shared with TRBD2. Germline lookup yields CDR1 MGHRA and CDR2 YSYEKL. This CDR3 has 13 amino acids. Trimming took 8 bases from V and 2 from J; bases not matched to a gene: 6. The DNA for the CDR3 is TGCGCCAGCGGGGGGGGAGGGACCTACGAGCAGTACTTC. Encoded protein: CASGGGGTYEQYF.

The rearrangement joins TRBV9 to TRBJ1-3; 7 bases fit TRBD1. The J segment lost 4 bases and the V segment lost 4 bases, leaving 8 bases of the junction unmatched. CDR1 SGDLS and CDR2 YYNGEE come from the germline V gene. This CDR3 is 15 amino acids long. In DNA, the CDR3 is TGTGCCAGCAGCCCCCGACAGGGAAACGGAAACACCATATATTTT. Translated: CASSPRQGNGNTIYF.

V gene TRBV6-5 combines with J gene TRBJ2-7; D is perhaps TRBD2 (5 bases). Germline assignment: CDR1 MNHEY and CDR2 SVGAGI. Trimming removed 2 bases at V and 5 bases at J, with 7 bases between. The CDR3 extends over 12 amino acids. CDR3 sequence reads: CASSYEGHEQYF. DNA of the CDR3: TGTGCCAGCAGTTACGAGGGTCACGAGCAGTACTTC.

The V and J genes are TRBV18 and TRBJ1-1; 8 bases map to TRBD1. The CDR3 consists of 14 residues. Germline V CDR1 and CDR2: KGHSH, LQKENI. After removal of 2 bases from V and 1 base from J, the junction contained 0 bases not matched to a gene. In DNA, the CDR3 is TGTGCCAGCTCACCAGGGACAGGGAACACTGAAGCTTTCTTT. Its translation: CASSPGTGNTEAFF.